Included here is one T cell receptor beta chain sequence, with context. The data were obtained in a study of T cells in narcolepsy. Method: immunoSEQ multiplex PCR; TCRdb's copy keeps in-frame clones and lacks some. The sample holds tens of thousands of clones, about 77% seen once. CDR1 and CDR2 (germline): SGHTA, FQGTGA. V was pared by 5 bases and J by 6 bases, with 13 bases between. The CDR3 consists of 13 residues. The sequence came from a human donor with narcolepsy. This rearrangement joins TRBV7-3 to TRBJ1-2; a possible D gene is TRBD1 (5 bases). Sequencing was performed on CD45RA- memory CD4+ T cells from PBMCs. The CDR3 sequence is CASSASRAHGYTF. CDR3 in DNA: TGTGCCAGCAGCGCGTCCAGGGCGCATGGCTACACCTTC.